The T cell receptor beta chain described here comes from a study of T-cell reconstitution after alpha-beta-depleted transplantation in children. V was clipped by 4 bases and J by 4 bases; unmatched bases: 7. CDR1 is SGHDT, CDR2 YYEEEE, per germline. The CDR3 covers 14 residues. Unique molecular identifiers were built into the TCRbeta library. TCRdb used MiXCR to reprocess the PCR reads, holding one entry per CDR3 protein. The table includes 20,000 to 25,000 distinct CDR3 sequences, about 11% detected once. This clonotype was recorded a few times. This TCR was sampled from a human donor who donated a stem cell graft to a child with chronic granulomatous disease. This specimen consisted of PBMCs from the stem cell graft donor, obtained from the stem cell graft. The V and J genes are TRBV5-6 and TRBJ1-1; 7 bases align to TRBD1. CDR3 sequence reads: CASSNLQGTTEAFF. The CDR3 DNA follows: TGTGCCAGCAGCAACTTACAGGGGACCACTGAAGCTTTCTTT.